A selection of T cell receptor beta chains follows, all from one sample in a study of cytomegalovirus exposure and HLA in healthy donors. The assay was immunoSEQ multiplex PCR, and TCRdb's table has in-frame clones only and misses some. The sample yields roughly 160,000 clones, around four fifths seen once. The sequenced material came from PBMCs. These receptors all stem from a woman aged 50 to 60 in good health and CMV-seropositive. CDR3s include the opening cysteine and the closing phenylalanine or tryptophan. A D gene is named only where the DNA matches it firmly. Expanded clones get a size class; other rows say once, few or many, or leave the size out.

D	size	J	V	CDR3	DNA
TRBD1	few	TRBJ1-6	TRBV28	CASSLGQGNSPLHF	TGTGCCAGCAGTTTAGGACAGGGAAATTCACCCCTCCACTTT
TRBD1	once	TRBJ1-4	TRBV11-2	CASSNRNRGQDEKLFF	TGTGCCAGCAGCAACCGGAACAGGGGGCAGGATGAAAAACTGTTTTTT
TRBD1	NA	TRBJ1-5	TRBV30	CAWSTGQATQPQHF	TGTGCCTGGAGTACGGGACAGGCCACTCAGCCCCAGCATTTT
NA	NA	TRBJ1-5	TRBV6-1	CASSEPYQPQHF	TGTGCCAGCAGTGAACCATATCAGCCCCAGCATTTT
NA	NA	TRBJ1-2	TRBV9	CASSVEDRPYGYTF	TGTGCCAGCAGCGTTGAAGACAGGCCTTATGGCTACACCTTC
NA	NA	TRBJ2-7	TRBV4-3	CASSQGWRGGYEQYF	TGCGCCAGCAGCCAAGGTTGGAGGGGGGGCTACGAGCAGTACTTC
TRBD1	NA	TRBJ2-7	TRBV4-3	CASSHSVGTGDYEQYF	TGCGCCAGCAGCCACTCAGTTGGGACAGGGGACTACGAGCAGTACTTC
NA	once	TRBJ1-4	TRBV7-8	CGSSFRGGEKLFF	TGTGGCAGCAGCTTTCGGGGGGGAGAAAAACTGTTTTTT
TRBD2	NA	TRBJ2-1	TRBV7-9	CSSSGLAESDEQFF	TGTTCCAGCAGCGGACTAGCGGAGAGCGATGAGCAGTTCTTC
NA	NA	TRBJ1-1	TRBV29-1	CSVAFQGPTEAFF	TGCAGCGTGGCATTCCAGGGTCCAACTGAAGCTTTCTTT
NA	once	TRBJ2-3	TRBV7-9	CSSSLRDTQYF	TGTTCCAGCAGCTTGAGAGATACGCAGTATTTT
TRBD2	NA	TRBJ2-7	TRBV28	CASSLAGGIGEQYF	TGTGCCAGCAGTTTGGCGGGGGGTATAGGCGAGCAGTACTTC
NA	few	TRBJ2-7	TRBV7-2	CASSLAYGGGGNEQYF	TGTGCCAGCAGCTTAGCGTATGGAGGGGGCGGGAACGAGCAGTACTTC
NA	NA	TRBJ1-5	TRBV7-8	CASSFGRNQPQHF	TGTGCCAGCAGCTTTGGCAGAAATCAGCCCCAGCATTTT
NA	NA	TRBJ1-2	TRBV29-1	CSVEEVAGHGYTF	TGCAGCGTTGAAGAGGTGGCAGGGCATGGCTACACCTTC
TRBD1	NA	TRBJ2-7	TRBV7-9	CASSLQPLGQGAREQYF	TGTGCCAGCAGCTTACAACCCCTCGGACAGGGGGCGCGCGAGCAGTACTTC